This TCR beta chain was sequenced for a study of OX40 agonist ivuxolimab in advanced cancers. This clone was observed a few times. Its antigen is as yet unknown. Study-wide results and caveats: CD8+ T cells (on average) carried more expanded clones than CD4+ T cells.

This CDR3 is 14 amino acids long. Trimming left V 3 bases short and J 8 bases short, with 14 bases between. Per germline, CDR1 LNHDA and CDR2 SQIVND (reference sequence). Data came from immunoSEQ multiplex PCR; TCRdb stores just in-frame clones and leaves some out. The sample yields 40,000 to 55,000 clones, roughly 90% seen once. The source was CD4+ or CD8+ T cells sorted from blood, collected in a trial of the OX40 agonist ivuxolimab. The chain links TRBV19 to TRBJ2-1; D not certain. The clonotype was recovered from an adult with an advanced solid tumor such as melanoma, head and neck, liver or kidney cancer. CDR3 nucleotides: TGTGCCAGTAGTATCGGTTCAGGTATAGATGAGCAGTTCTTC. This translates into CASSIGSGIDEQFF.